The 20 T cell receptor beta chains below all came from one sample that was sequenced in a study of identical twins. In TCRdb, the 5' RACE reads were re-called with MiXCR into one record per CDR3 protein. The sample lists approximately 700,000 distinct CDR3 sequences; approximately 18% were seen once. These records were also assigned to another study, of T cells expressing NK-cell markers.

The sequenced sample was PBMCs. The receptors stem from a woman under 30 in good health.

The chain couples TRBV5-1 to TRBJ1-1, with D hard to call. The CDR3 sequence is 12 residues long. Deletions cut 2 bases from V and 6 bases from J, with 8 bases between. Per the germline V gene, CDR1 is SGHRS and CDR2 is YFSETQ. The CDR3 loop reads CASSLPGAEAFF. In nucleotides, the CDR3 is TGCGCCAGCAGCTTACCTGGAGCTGAAGCTTTCTTT.

This clonotype was counted between two and nine times. The chain joins TRBV12-3 or TRBV12-4 to TRBJ1-1; D unresolved. Trimming cost V 3 bases and J 11 bases, with 7 bases left between them. The CDR3 has 10 amino acids. CDR3 DNA sequence: TGTGCCAGCAGTTTCTTTGGGGCTTTCTTT. Translated: CASSFFGAFF.

This CDR3 is CSVAGLAGGNNEQFF. The DNA for the CDR3 is TGCAGCGTTGCTGGGTTAGCGGGAGGTAACAATGAGCAGTTCTTC. V usage is TRBV29-1 and J usage is TRBJ2-1, with 10 bases fitting TRBD2. This CDR3 is 15 amino acids long. Germline V gives CDR1 SQVTM, CDR2 ANQGSEA. V lost 4 bases, J lost 5 bases, and 8 bases stayed unmatched.

This clonotype was detected a few times. This chain links TRBV20-1 with TRBJ2-1, with TRBD2 as a possible D gene (6 bases). The V end lost 6 bases, the J end lost 7 bases, and 16 bases lay between the germline ends. CDR3 size: 13 residues. CDR1 DFQATT and CDR2 SNEGSKA come from the germline V gene (reference sequence). The CDR3 loop reads CSAYTPGGNEQFF. The CDR3 DNA sequence: TGCAGTGCCTACACCCCCGGAGGGAATGAGCAGTTCTTC.

The chain has TRBV6-5 and TRBJ2-7; 8 nucleotides match TRBD1. V shed 2 bases and J 2 bases; nucleotides not matched to a gene: 5. Germline loops: CDR1 MNHEY, CDR2 SVGAGI. The CDR3 loop spans 15 amino acids. The CDR3 DNA follows: TGTGCCAGCAGTTACCGAGGACAGGGACCCTACGAGCAGTACTTC. Translating gives CASSYRGQGPYEQYF.

At least ten counts were recorded for this clonotype. V usage is TRBV5-1 and J usage is TRBJ2-3; 11 bases fit TRBD2. The CDR3 sequence is 15 residues long. Per the germline V gene, CDR1 is SGHRS and CDR2 is YFSETQ. Trimming removed 2 bases from V and 5 bases from J; junction bases left unmatched: 4. The CDR3 loop reads CASSFGLAGGDTQYF. The CDR3 DNA sequence: TGCGCCAGCAGCTTCGGACTAGCGGGCGGAGATACGCAGTATTTT.

This clonotype was seen a handful of times. The genes are TRBV12-3 or TRBV12-4 and TRBJ1-6; weak D call: TRBD1 (5 bases). The CDR3 contains 14 residues. Trimming shortened V by 3 bases and J by 4 bases, and 7 bases separated the two germline ends. DNA of the CDR3: TGTGCCAGCAGTTTGGGACTTTATAATTCACCCCTCCACTTT. Its protein is CASSLGLYNSPLHF.

The CDR3 protein is CASSSAGTANSPLHF. The CDR3 DNA sequence: TGCGCCAGCAGCTCTGCCGGGACAGCTAATTCACCCCTCCACTTT. The chain combines TRBV5-1 with TRBJ1-6; TRBD1 aligns across 7 bases. The CDR3 has 15 residues. J lost 6 bases, V lost 3 bases, and 6 bases had no gene match. The V gene's germline CDR1 is SGHRS and CDR2 YFSETQ.

The rearrangement links TRBV5-6 to TRBJ2-1; TRBD1 matches at 11 bases. Germline values: CDR1 SGHDT, CDR2 YYEEEE. The CDR3 is 15 residues long. Germline trimming cut 4 bases from V and 6 bases from J; bases unmatched to any gene: 6. Here the CDR3 DNA reads TGTGCCAGCAGCCTTTGGGACAGGGGGTTCAATGAGCAGTTCTTC. Translation gives CASSLWDRGFNEQFF.

This clonotype has only a few counts. CDR3 residues: CSARGGTGINEQFF. CDR3 DNA: TGCAGTGCTAGAGGTGGGACAGGGATAAATGAGCAGTTCTTC. This rearrangement joins TRBV20-1 to TRBJ2-1; 9 bases line up with TRBD1. The CDR3 spans 14 residues. The germline V gene has CDR1 DFQATT and CDR2 SNEGSKA (reference sequence). The V and J ends lost 1 base and 7 bases, in that order; junction bases with no gene match: 5.

V and J are TRBV6-5 and TRBJ1-1; 8 bases fit TRBD1. Germline CDR1 is MNHEY and CDR2 is SVGAGI. V was pared by 2 bases and J by 4 bases, with 9 bases of the junction left unmatched. The CDR3 contains 16 residues. CDR3 in amino acids: CASSYGGRGRSTEAFF. DNA for the CDR3: TGTGCCAGCAGTTACGGGGGCAGGGGGCGGAGCACTGAAGCTTTCTTT.

This clonotype has only a few counts. The V and J genes are TRBV21-1 and TRBJ2-7; TRBD2 was called by the table and not checked on the DNA. TRBV21-1 is labeled a pseudogene. The CDR3 is 13 residues long. The CDR3 protein is CASSKGRGGEQYF. The CDR3 DNA follows: TGTGCCAGCAGCAAGGGGAGGGGTGGCGAGCAGTACTTC.

The chain employs TRBV5-1 and TRBJ2-6; D is ambiguous. Germline CDR1 and CDR2: SGHRS and YFSETQ. The CDR3 is 15 residues long. V was pared by 2 bases and J by 0 bases, with 6 bases between. DNA for the CDR3: TGCGCCAGCAGCTTTAGGGACTCTGGGGCCAACGTCCTGACTTTC. Translated, it gives CASSFRDSGANVLTF.

Note on this clonotype: Compared with germline, one end of the junction differs, possibly owing to a read error. The chain employs TRBV24-1 and TRBJ2-6; D may be TRBD1 (6 bases). The germline gives CDR1 KGHDR, CDR2 SFDVKD. This CDR3 spans 13 amino acids. The CDR3 loop reads CATTGIGANVLTF. The DNA for the CDR3 is TGTGCGACCACAGGGATCGGGGCCAACGTCCTGACTTTC.

This clonotype was picked up a small number of times. The V call is TRBV12-3 or TRBV12-4, the J call TRBJ2-3; either TRBD1 or TRBD2 may fit D (5 bases each). The CDR3 loop spans 14 amino acids. Between the trimmed V and J ends, which lost 6 bases and 10 bases, there was a span of 20 bases. This CDR3 is CASSSFLGLGAQYF. CDR3 in DNA: TGTGCCAGCAGCTCCTTCCTGGGGTTGGGGGCGCAGTATTTT.

This clonotype was counted a few times. The chain recombines TRBV5-1 with TRBJ2-3; no reliable D call. This CDR3 has 12 residues. Germline CDR1 is SGHRS and CDR2 is YFSETQ. The V end was cut by 3 bases, the J end by 10 bases, with 12 bases between. CDR3: CASSYPDGAQYF. The CDR3 nucleotides read TGCGCCAGCAGCTATCCGGACGGTGCGCAGTATTTT.

V usage is TRBV5-1 and J usage is TRBJ2-5; no definite D call. Germline loops: CDR1 SGHRS, CDR2 YFSETQ. Deletions cut 4 bases from V and 0 bases from J, with 10 bases between. The length of the CDR3 is 14 residues. As DNA, the CDR3 is TGCGCCAGCAGCCAGCAGAACTACCAAGAGACCCAGTACTTC. Its translation: CASSQQNYQETQYF.

This clonotype was counted a few times. The chain joins TRBV12-3 or TRBV12-4 to TRBJ1-5; D possibly corresponds to TRBD1 (5 bases). The length of the CDR3 is 14 residues. Trimming shortened V by 3 bases and J by 5 bases, and 11 bases separated the two germline ends. The CDR3 sequence is CASSLSRDYQPQHF. DNA of the CDR3: TGTGCCAGCAGTTTGTCCAGGGACTATCAGCCCCAGCATTTT.

This chain joins TRBV20-1 and TRBJ2-3; TRBD1 might be the D (6 bases). The CDR3 is made up of 14 amino acids. Germline loops: CDR1 DFQATT, CDR2 SNEGSKA (reference sequence). Trimming removed 6 bases at V and 4 bases at J, with 17 bases between. The chain's CDR3 is CSAKGQPRPDTQYF. The CDR3 bases are TGCAGTGCAAAAGGACAGCCAAGGCCAGATACGCAGTATTTT.

This clonotype was seen at least ten times. This CDR3 reads CASSFDAGTSYEQYF. The CDR3 bases are TGTGCCAGCAGCTTCGACGCGGGGACCTCCTACGAGCAGTACTTC. The chain uses TRBV7-9 and TRBJ2-7, with D possibly TRBD2 on 6 matching bases. Trimming shortened V by 3 bases and J by 0 bases, and 12 bases separated the two germline ends. From germline, CDR1 is SEHNR and CDR2 FQNEAQ (reference sequence). This CDR3 is 15 amino acids long.